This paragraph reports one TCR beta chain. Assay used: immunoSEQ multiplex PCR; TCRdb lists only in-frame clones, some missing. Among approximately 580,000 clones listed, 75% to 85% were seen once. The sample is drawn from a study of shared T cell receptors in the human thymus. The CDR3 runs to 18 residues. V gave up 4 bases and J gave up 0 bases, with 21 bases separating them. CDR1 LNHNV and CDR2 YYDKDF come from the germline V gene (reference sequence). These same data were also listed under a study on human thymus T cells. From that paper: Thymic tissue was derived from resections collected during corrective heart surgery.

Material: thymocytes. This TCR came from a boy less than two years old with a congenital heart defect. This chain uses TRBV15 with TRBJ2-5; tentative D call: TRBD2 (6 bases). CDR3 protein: CATSTPPRDWHYQETQYF. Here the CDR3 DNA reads TGTGCCACCAGCACCCCGCCCCGGGACTGGCACTACCAAGAGACCCAGTACTTC.